The 28 T cell receptor beta chains below all came from one sample that was sequenced in a study of cytomegalovirus exposure and HLA in healthy donors. Primers for the PCR totalled 60 Vbeta and 13 Jbeta. Sequenced by immunoSEQ multiplex PCR; TCRdb stores in-frame clones only, minus some. The table shows just over 150,000 clones, with around 80% occurring only once. Specimen: PBMCs. These receptors were taken from a man aged 50-60 years in good health and CMV-seropositive.

This clone has just a few counts. This sequence joins TRBV19 and TRBJ1-2; D is ambiguous. The germline V gene has CDR1 LNHDA and CDR2 SQIVND (reference sequence). This CDR3 spans 14 amino acids. Trimming removed 7 bases from V and 4 bases from J, with 16 bases in between. The chain's CDR3 is CASTPVVPFYGYTF. The DNA for the CDR3 is TGTGCCAGTACCCCGGTGGTCCCCTTCTATGGCTACACCTTC.

This clone has just a few counts. J is TRBJ2-2 and V is TRBV28; 9 bases agree with TRBD1. The CDR3 is 15 residues long. After removal of 1 base from V and 5 bases from J, the junction contained 2 bases not matched to a gene. The V gene's germline CDR1 is MDHEN and CDR2 SYDVKM. CDR3 DNA: TGTGCCAGCAGTTTATTGACAGGGGGGACCGGGGAGCTGTTTTTT. Protein: CASSLLTGGTGELFF.

The rearrangement links TRBV19 to TRBJ1-1, with 7 bases matching TRBD1. J lost 0 bases, V lost 3 bases, and 4 bases had no gene match. CDR3 length: 15 residues. Germline CDR1 is LNHDA and CDR2 is SQIVND (reference sequence). The CDR3 protein is CASSMAGGLNTEAFF. The DNA for the CDR3 is TGTGCCAGTAGTATGGCAGGGGGATTGAACACTGAAGCTTTCTTT.

The sample holds a few counts of this clone. This sequence joins TRBV25-1 and TRBJ2-7; D ambiguous. CDR1 is MGHDK, CDR2 SYGVNS, per germline. With 8 bases removed from V and 3 bases from J, the gap between germline ends came to 20 bases. The CDR3 has 15 amino acids. The CDR3 sequence: CASPAWNPPHYEQYV. As DNA, the CDR3 is TGTGCCAGCCCGGCATGGAACCCGCCCCACTACGAGCAGTACGTC.

This chain connects TRBV7-8 to TRBJ2-7, with 8 bases identical to TRBD2. CDR3 size: 16 residues. Germline V gene lookup returns CDR1 SGHVS and CDR2 FQNEAQ. The DNA of the CDR3 is TGTGCCAGCAGCATAGCCGCGGCGGGAGGTTACGGCGAGCAGTACGTC. This gives the protein CASSIAAAGGYGEQYV.

Written as DNA, the CDR3 is TGCGCCAGCAGCCGTGGACTAGCGGATAATTACGAGCAGTACTTC. Amino acids: CASSRGLADNYEQYF. The chain joins TRBV5-1 to TRBJ2-7; 10 bases map to TRBD2. Germline CDR1 and CDR2: SGHRS and YFSETQ. This CDR3 comprises 15 residues. Losses at the gene ends were 4 bases for V and 4 bases for J; bases not matched to a gene: 8.

This sequence joins TRBV6-5 and TRBJ2-7, with D possibly TRBD1 on 6 matching bases. CDR3 length equals 14 residues. Germline loops: CDR1 MNHEY, CDR2 SVGAGI. The V and J ends lost 0 bases and 5 bases respectively, with 11 bases between them. CDR3 in amino acids: CASSYSGRGNEQYF. The CDR3 region has the DNA TGTGCCAGCAGTTACTCAGGCAGGGGAAACGAGCAGTACTTC.

The chain joins TRBV7-6 to TRBJ2-7; no definite D call. Trimming stripped 5 bases from V and 4 bases from J, with 15 bases between. CDR3 length equals 14 residues. Germline V gene sequence: CDR1 SGHVS, CDR2 FNYEAQ. The CDR3, as DNA: TGTGCCAGCAGCCGACCCTCGTGGGCGTACGAGCAGTACGTC. The encoded protein is CASSRPSWAYEQYV.

About this clone: Germline and junction disagree at one end, which may indicate a read error. The chain's CDR3 is CATSTGGPREKLFF. The DNA for the CDR3 is TGTGCCACCAGTACAGGGGGTCCTAGGGAAAAACTGTTTTTT. This sequence joins TRBV27 and TRBJ1-4, with 8 bases identical to TRBD1. The length of the CDR3 is 14 residues. Germline V CDR1 and CDR2: MNHEY, SMNVEV (reference sequence).

The chain carries TRBV7-9 and TRBJ2-5; perhaps TRBD2 as D (6 bases). Germline V gene sequence: CDR1 SEHNR, CDR2 FQNEAQ (reference sequence). V lost 3 bases and J 1 base, leaving 15 bases between the germline ends. The CDR3 contains 16 residues. The DNA of the CDR3 is TGTGCCAGCAGCTTGTTGGGTACGGGAGTCCAAGAGACCCAGTACTTC. Translated: CASSLLGTGVQETQYF.

The chain combines TRBV10-3 with TRBJ2-1; 8 nucleotides agree with TRBD1. CDR1 ENHRY and CDR2 SYGVKD come from the germline V gene. The CDR3 runs to 13 residues. Losses at the gene ends were 9 bases for V and 8 bases for J; bases not matched to a gene: 9. DNA of the CDR3: TGTGCCATACGGGACAGGTCACTTGATGAGCAGTTCTTC. This gives the protein CAIRDRSLDEQFF.

This rearrangement joins TRBV6-4 to TRBJ1-6; 7 nucleotides line up with TRBD1. V trimming: 5 bases; J trimming: 4 bases; junction bases outside the gene matches: 5. The CDR3 covers 15 residues. Germline V gene lookup returns CDR1 MRHNA and CDR2 SNTAGT. Here the CDR3 DNA reads TGTGCCAGCAGTCCCGGGACAGTATATAATTCACCCCTCCACTTT. It encodes CASSPGTVYNSPLHF.

This clone was seen a few times. The gene calls are TRBV7-2 and TRBJ1-3; D uncertain. This CDR3 contains 15 residues. Germline CDR1 and CDR2: SGHTA and FQGNSA. With 2 bases removed from V and 0 bases from J, the gap between germline ends came to 8 bases. The CDR3 here is CASSLFADSGNTIYF. The CDR3 DNA sequence: TGTGCCAGCAGCTTATTTGCAGACTCTGGAAACACCATATATTTT.

The J gene is TRBJ1-2, the V gene TRBV6-5; possible D gene TRBD1, 5 bases. Germline CDR1 reads MNHEY; CDR2 reads SVGAGI. The CDR3 extends over 14 amino acids. The ends were cut back, 2 bases at V and 5 bases at J, with 12 bases in the middle. CDR3 sequence: CASSYRAGDYGYTF. The CDR3 nucleotides read TGTGCCAGCAGTTACCGAGCGGGGGATTATGGCTACACCTTC.

The V and J genes are TRBV7-9 and TRBJ1-3; possible D gene TRBD1, 5 bases. The CDR3 runs to 14 residues. Germline V gene data show CDR1 as SEHNR and CDR2 as FQNEAQ (reference sequence). Trimming stripped 5 bases from V and 4 bases from J, with 12 bases between. The CDR3 bases are TGTGCCAGCAGCGATACAGGTCTGGGAAACACCATATATTTT. Translated, it gives CASSDTGLGNTIYF.

The CDR3 spells CASPDRGGNTIYF. The CDR3 DNA sequence: TGTGCCAGCCCGGACAGGGGAGGAAACACCATATATTTT. The chain couples TRBV6-1 to TRBJ1-3; 9 bases align to TRBD1. With V trimmed by 8 bases and J by 4 bases, 3 bases remained unmatched. This CDR3 has 13 amino acids. Germline values: CDR1 MNHNS, CDR2 SASEGT.

The chain's CDR3 is CAWSVRDRYNQPQHF. CDR3 nucleotide sequence: TGTGCCTGGAGTGTACGGGACAGGTACAATCAGCCCCAGCATTTT. The J gene is TRBJ1-5, the V gene TRBV30, with 8 bases matching TRBD1. V shed 0 bases, J shed 3 bases, and the junction held 4 bases outside the gene matches. The CDR3 is 15 amino acids. Looked up from germline, CDR1 is GTSNPN and CDR2 is SVGIG (reference sequence).

The chain links TRBV7-4 to TRBJ2-1; perhaps TRBD2 as D (6 bases). The CDR3 is 11 amino acids. Germline CDR1 reads SGHVT; CDR2 reads SQSDAQ. V dropped 5 bases and J dropped 10 bases, with 9 bases sitting between them. The CDR3: CASSPREEQFF. The CDR3 nucleotides read TGTGCCAGCAGCCCCCGGGAGGAGCAGTTCTTC. Full variable domain (missing parts from reference TRBV7-4 and TRBJ2-1): GAGVSQSPRYKVAKRGRDVALRCDSISGHVTLYWYRQTLGQGSEVLTYSQSDAQRDKSGRPSGRFSAERPERSVSTLKIQRTEQGDSAVYLCASSPREEQFFGPGTRLTVL.

The chain uses TRBV4-1 and TRBJ2-1; 10 bases line up with TRBD2. Germline V lookup: CDR1 MGHRA, CDR2 YSYEKL. Trimming cost V 0 bases and J 8 bases; bases outside gene matches: 7. The CDR3 is 16 amino acids. CDR3: CASSQDKRGGDDEQFF. The CDR3 nucleotides read TGCGCCAGCAGCCAAGATAAGCGGGGGGGCGACGATGAGCAGTTCTTC.

This clone showed up just once. This chain links TRBV19 with TRBJ1-5; TRBD1 might be the D (6 bases). Trimming removed 2 bases from V and 6 bases from J, with 11 bases in between. The CDR3 contains 14 residues. CDR1 LNHDA and CDR2 SQIVND come from the germline V gene (reference sequence). The CDR3 DNA follows: TGTGCCAGTAGTATACACAGGGAGGGTCAGCCCCAGCATTTT. Protein product: CASSIHREGQPQHF.

The chain uses TRBV14 and TRBJ2-7; D not resolved. V lost 4 bases and J lost 3, with 4 bases in between. The CDR3 is 11 residues long. Germline V gene data show CDR1 as SGHDN and CDR2 as FVKESK. The CDR3 protein is CASSRDYEQYF. The CDR3 DNA reads as TGTGCCAGCAGCCGCGACTACGAGCAGTACTTC.

CDR3 DNA: TGTGCCAGCAGCTCCTACGAGGGGGGGGGTTCTAACTATGGCTACACCTTC. Amino acid sequence: CASSSYEGGGSNYGYTF. This chain joins TRBV7-9 and TRBJ1-2, with D possibly TRBD1 on 6 matching bases. The germline CDR1 and CDR2 sequences are SEHNR and FQNEAQ (reference sequence). The V and J ends lost 4 bases and 0 bases respectively, with 18 bases between them. This CDR3 spans 17 amino acids.

The table lists this clone with a count of one. The chain uses TRBV7-9 and TRBJ2-1, with 13 bases that match TRBD2. The junction had 13 bases not matched to a gene; V was cut back by 5 bases and J by 9 bases. There are 17 residues in the CDR3. Germline V gene sequence: CDR1 SEHNR, CDR2 FQNEAQ (reference sequence). The DNA for the CDR3 is TGTGCCAGCAGCGCGGGACTAGCGGGAATTCAAGGGGGTGAGCAGTTCTTC. Translated: CASSAGLAGIQGGEQFF.

V usage is TRBV2 and J usage is TRBJ2-7, with D maybe TRBD1 (6 bases). The CDR3 length is 14 residues. The V and J ends lost 11 bases and 4 bases respectively, with 21 bases between them. CDR1 is SNHLY and CDR2 is FYNNEI in the germline V gene. The CDR3 loop is CAGNEQGSEYEQYF. CDR3 DNA: TGTGCCGGAAACGAACAGGGAAGTGAATACGAGCAGTACTTC.

This clone was counted at least ten times. V usage is TRBV27 and J usage is TRBJ2-1, with 10 nucleotides matching TRBD2. Germline V CDR1 and CDR2: MNHEY, SMNVEV (reference sequence). CDR3 length equals 15 residues. V dropped 6 bases and J dropped 3; count of bases not matched to a gene: 5. CDR3 nucleotides: TGTGCCAGCAGCCCTTCTAGCGGGAGCTACAATGAGCAGTTCTTC. It yields the protein CASSPSSGSYNEQFF.

The chain has TRBV5-6 and TRBJ2-7, with 10 bases lining up with TRBD1. There are 15 residues in the CDR3. V shed 1 base and J 4 bases; nucleotides not matched to a gene: 5. Germline V gene data show CDR1 as SGHDT and CDR2 as YYEEEE. The CDR3: CASSLTGQGIYEQYF. For the CDR3, the DNA is TGTGCCAGCAGCTTGACGGGACAGGGGATTTACGAGCAGTACTTC.

This clone showed up just once. The chain recombines TRBV4-1 with TRBJ2-1; 8 bases fit TRBD2. With 4 bases clipped from V and 9 bases from J, the junction kept 14 bases outside the gene matches. CDR3 size: 16 residues. Germline CDR1 and CDR2: MGHRA and YSYEKL. The CDR3 spells CASSLVPSGSTREQFF. In DNA form, the CDR3 reads TGCGCCAGCAGCCTCGTCCCAAGCGGGAGTACCCGTGAGCAGTTCTTC.

This clone was detected only a few times. The J gene is TRBJ2-7, the V gene TRBV9; D is perhaps TRBD2 (6 bases). The CDR3 totals 15 residues. Trimming pared 4 bases from V and 3 bases from J, leaving 17 bases between. Germline assignment: CDR1 SGDLS and CDR2 YYNGEE. The CDR3 sequence is CASSQDWRGRYEQYF. The CDR3 DNA sequence: TGTGCCAGCAGCCAAGATTGGCGGGGTCGCTACGAGCAGTACTTC.